The entry below describes one T cell receptor beta chain. This specimen comes from a study of blood T cell repertoires in COVID-19. V was trimmed by 5 bases and J by 7 bases, leaving 14 bases between them. Germline-derived CDR1 and CDR2 are MNHEY and SMNVEV (reference sequence). This CDR3 contains 13 residues. Sequenced by immunoSEQ multiplex PCR; TCRdb stores in-frame clones only, minus some. This sample has around 240,000 clones, with 70% to 85% found just once. The TCR was taken from a woman at least 80 years old with acute or convalescent COVID-19. The chain is built from TRBV27 and TRBJ1-2, with a weak D call TRBD1 (6 bases). Sequences were obtained from peripheral blood. CDR3 region: CASSRDGGLGYTF. The DNA of the CDR3 is TGTGCCAGCAGTAGGGACGGGGGGCTTGGCTACACCTTC.